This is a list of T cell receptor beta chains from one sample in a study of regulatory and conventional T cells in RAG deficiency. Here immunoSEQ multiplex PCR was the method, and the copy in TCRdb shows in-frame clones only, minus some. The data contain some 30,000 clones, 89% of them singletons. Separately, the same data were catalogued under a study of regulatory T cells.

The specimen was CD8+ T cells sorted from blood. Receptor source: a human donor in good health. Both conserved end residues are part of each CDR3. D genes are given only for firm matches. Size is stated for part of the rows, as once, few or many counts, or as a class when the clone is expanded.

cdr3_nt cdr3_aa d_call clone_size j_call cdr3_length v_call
TGTGCCAGCAGTGACACAGGGAGGTCTGGAAACACCATATATTTT CASSDTGRSGNTIYF . once TRBJ1-3 15 TRBV6-6
TGTGCCAGTAGTGGGACAGGGGTGGGGGAGCTGTTTTTT CASSGTGVGELFF TRBD1 . TRBJ2-2 13 TRBV19
TGCAGCGTCGAGGCGCGGGGGGCTGTGAATGAGCAGTTCTTC CSVEARGAVNEQFF TRBD2 . TRBJ2-1 14 TRBV29-1
TGTGCCAGCAGTCGGGACCGTGGCTACACCTTC CASSRDRGYTF . . TRBJ1-2 11 TRBV5-4
TGTGCCAGCACCCAGGGGGATAGCAATCAGCCCCAGCATTTT CASTQGDSNQPQHF TRBD1 . TRBJ1-5 14 TRBV6-6
TGTGCCAGCAGCTATACTAGCGGGACTCAGTATTTT CASSYTSGTQYF TRBD2 once TRBJ2-3 12 TRBV5-6
TGTGCCAGCAGCCTTAGACAGGGATTGGCAGCTTTCTTT CASSLRQGLAAFF TRBD1 . TRBJ1-1 13 TRBV7-3
TGTGCCAGTACATCGGGGCAGGGGGGCTACGAGCAGTACTTC CASTSGQGGYEQYF . few TRBJ2-7 14 TRBV19
TGTGCCAGCAGTAACGGGGGACAGGTGTACAATGAGCAGTTCTTC CASSNGGQVYNEQFF TRBD1 . TRBJ2-1 15 TRBV2
TGTGCCGGCAGCGCGCCGCCGGGACTAGCGGGAGTGGATACGCAGTATTTT CAGSAPPGLAGVDTQYF TRBD2 . TRBJ2-3 17 TRBV9
TGTGCCAGCAGCTCGGTGACTAGCCTGACAGATACGCAGTATTTT CASSSVTSLTDTQYF TRBD2 . TRBJ2-3 15 TRBV7-9
TGTGCCAGTAGGAAGGTCGGAACACCTGAAGCTTTCTTT CASRKVGTPEAFF . . TRBJ1-1 13 TRBV19
TGTGCCAGCAGCCAAGGTACACAGGGGGCTGAGGCTGAAGCTTTCTTT CASSQGTQGAEAEAFF TRBD1 . TRBJ1-1 16 TRBV4-2
TGCGCCAGCAGCACCTCTTACAGGCGATCGAACACTGAAGCTTTCTTT CASSTSYRRSNTEAFF . . TRBJ1-1 16 TRBV5-1
TGCAGCGCACACGTCGACAGCTACAATGAGCAGTTCTTC CSAHVDSYNEQFF . once TRBJ2-1 13 TRBV29-1
TGTGCCAGCAGCTTAGCGGGCTATGGCTACACCTTC CASSLAGYGYTF . . TRBJ1-2 12 TRBV7-9
TGTGCCAGCAGCAAAGTGGGGCACTCTGGAAACACCATATATTTT CASSKVGHSGNTIYF . . TRBJ1-3 15 TRBV21-1
TGCAGCGTTGAAAACGGGGCAGGGGGGACCTACGAGCAGTACTTC CSVENGAGGTYEQYF . . TRBJ2-7 15 TRBV29-1
TGTGCCAGCAGCGCAGGGGCACGTGGGGAAAAACTGTTTTTT CASSAGARGEKLFF . . TRBJ1-4 14 TRBV2
TGTGCCAGCAGTGAATTCCCTAGACTGCCCCAGCATTTT CASSEFPRLPQHF . . TRBJ1-5 13 TRBV6-4
TGTGCCAGCAGTGAGACAGAGAGCTCCTACAATGAGCAGTTCTTC CASSETESSYNEQFF . . TRBJ2-1 15 TRBV25-1
TGTGCCAGCAGCTCCGACGGGTCGAACACCGGGGAGCTGTTTTTT CASSSDGSNTGELFF . . TRBJ2-2 15 TRBV7-2
TGTGCCAGCAGCTTGGAGAGCCGAGGGGATGAAAAACTGTTTTTT CASSLESRGDEKLFF . few TRBJ1-4 15 TRBV5-8
TGTGCCAGCAGTCACCCGAGTGGATCCCAAGAGACCCAGTACTTC CASSHPSGSQETQYF . . TRBJ2-5 15 TRBV6-1
TGTGCCAGCGCTCTACAGGGAGGTTTACCCCTCCACTTT CASALQGGLPLHF . once TRBJ1-6 13 TRBV6-1
TGTGCCAGCAGCCGCCAGCGGGGGGGCCGGGATGAGCAGTTCTTC CASSRQRGGRDEQFF TRBD2 . TRBJ2-1 15 TRBV7-3
TGTGCCAGCAGTTTGAGCGTGGGGGCCCGGTTCTACGAGCAGTACTTC CASSLSVGARFYEQYF . . TRBJ2-7 16 TRBV27
TGTGCCAGCCTGGACAGGGACAACATGAACACTGAAGCTTTCTTT CASLDRDNMNTEAFF TRBD1 . TRBJ1-1 15 TRBV2
TGTGCCATCAGTGACAGGGACATGAACGCTGAAGCTTTCTTT CAISDRDMNAEAFF . . TRBJ1-1 14 TRBV10-3
TGTGCCAGCAGTTACACCCAGGGCGGGCGAGAGCAGTTCTTC CASSYTQGGREQFF . . TRBJ2-1 14 TRBV6-6
TGTGCCAGCAGGAGTTACAATGAGCAGTTCTTC CASRSYNEQFF . . TRBJ2-1 11 TRBV28
TGTGCCTGGAGTACGACTAGCGGGGCCCGCTCCTACGCGCAGTACTTC CAWSTTSGARSYAQYF TRBD2 . TRBJ2-7 16 TRBV30
TGTGCCAGCAGTGAAGCGGGAAGTTATGGCTACACCTTC CASSEAGSYGYTF . . TRBJ1-2 13 TRBV25-1
TGCGCCAGCAGTGAGACTCCATCGCCCGTGAACACTGAAGCTTTCTTT CASSETPSPVNTEAFF . . TRBJ1-1 16 TRBV10-1
TGTGCCAGCAGCTGGACAGGGGGTAGCTCCTACGAGCAGTACTTC CASSWTGGSSYEQYF TRBD1 . TRBJ2-7 15 TRBV5-5
TGTGCCAGCAGTGATTTGGGCGGGACGAACTACGAGCAGTACTTC CASSDLGGTNYEQYF . once TRBJ2-7 15 TRBV2
TGTGCCAGCAGTGTACAGGGGTTCACTAATGAAAAACTGTTTTTT CASSVQGFTNEKLFF TRBD1 . TRBJ1-4 15 TRBV28
TGTGCCAGCAGCTTAGTAGTCCCCCGAGGCACCGGGGAGCTGTTTTTT CASSLVVPRGTGELFF . . TRBJ2-2 16 TRBV11-3
TGTGCCAGCAGTTTATTGTCTCCACGGAATGAAAAACTGTTTTTT CASSLLSPRNEKLFF . . TRBJ1-4 15 TRBV6-6